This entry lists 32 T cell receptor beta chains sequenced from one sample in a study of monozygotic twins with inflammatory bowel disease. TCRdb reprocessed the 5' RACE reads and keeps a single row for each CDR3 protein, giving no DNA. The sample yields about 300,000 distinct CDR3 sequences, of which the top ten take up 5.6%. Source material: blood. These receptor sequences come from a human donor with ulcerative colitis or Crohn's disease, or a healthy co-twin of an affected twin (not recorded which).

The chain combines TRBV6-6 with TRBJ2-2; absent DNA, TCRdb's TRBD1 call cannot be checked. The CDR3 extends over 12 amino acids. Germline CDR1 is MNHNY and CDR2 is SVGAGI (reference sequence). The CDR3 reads CSSGQGSGELFF.

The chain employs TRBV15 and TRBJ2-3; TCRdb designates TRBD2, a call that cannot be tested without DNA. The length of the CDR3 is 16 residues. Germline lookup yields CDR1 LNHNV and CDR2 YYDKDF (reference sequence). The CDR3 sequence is CATSREVGRTTDTQYF.

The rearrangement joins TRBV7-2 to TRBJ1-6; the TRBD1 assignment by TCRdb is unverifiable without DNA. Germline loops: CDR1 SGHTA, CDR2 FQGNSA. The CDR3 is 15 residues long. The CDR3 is CASSLAAQGNSPLHF. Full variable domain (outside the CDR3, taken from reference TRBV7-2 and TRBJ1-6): GAGVSQSPSNKVTEKGKDVELRCDPISGHTALYWYRQSLGQGLEFLIYFQGNSAPDKSGLPSDRFSAERTGGSVSTLTIQRTQQEDSAVYLCASSLAAQGNSPLHFGNGTRLTVT.

The CDR3 sequence is CASIWISANSGANVLTF. The V gene is TRBV6-4, the J gene TRBJ2-6; there is no DNA to check the TCRdb D call of TRBD2. The CDR3 extends over 17 amino acids. Germline values: CDR1 MRHNA, CDR2 SNTAGT.

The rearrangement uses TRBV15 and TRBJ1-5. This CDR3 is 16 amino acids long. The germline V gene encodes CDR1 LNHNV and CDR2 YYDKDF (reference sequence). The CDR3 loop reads CATSRDKAGRNQPQHF. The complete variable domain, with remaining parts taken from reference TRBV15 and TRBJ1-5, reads DAMVIQNPRYQVTQFGKPVTLSCSQTLNHNVMYWYQQKSSQAPKLLFHYYDKDFNNEADTPDNFQSRRPNTSFCFLDIRSPGLGDTAMYLCATSRDKAGRNQPQHFGDGTRLSIL.

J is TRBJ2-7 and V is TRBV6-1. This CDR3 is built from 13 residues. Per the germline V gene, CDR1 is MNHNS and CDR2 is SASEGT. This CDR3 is CASSTGTPYEQYF.

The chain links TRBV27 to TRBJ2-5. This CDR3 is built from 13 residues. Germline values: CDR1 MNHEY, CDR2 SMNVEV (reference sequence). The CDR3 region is CASKTQNGETQYF.

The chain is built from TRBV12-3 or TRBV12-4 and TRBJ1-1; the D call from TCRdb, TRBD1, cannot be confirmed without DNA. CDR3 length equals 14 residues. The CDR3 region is CASRDSDSNTEAFF.

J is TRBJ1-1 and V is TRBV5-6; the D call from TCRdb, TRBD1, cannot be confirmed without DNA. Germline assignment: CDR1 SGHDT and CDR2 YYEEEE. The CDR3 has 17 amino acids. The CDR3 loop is CASSWGGLYGTNTEAFF. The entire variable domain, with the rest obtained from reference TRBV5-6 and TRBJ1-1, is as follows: DAGVTQSPTHLIKTRGQQVTLRCSPKSGHDTVSWYQQALGQGPQFIFQYYEEEERQRGNFPDRFSGHQFPNYSSELNVNALLLGDSALYLCASSWGGLYGTNTEAFFGQGTRLTVV.

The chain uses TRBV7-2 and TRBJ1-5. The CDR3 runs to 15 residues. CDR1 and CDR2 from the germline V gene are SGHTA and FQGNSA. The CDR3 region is CASSLEKASNQPQHF.

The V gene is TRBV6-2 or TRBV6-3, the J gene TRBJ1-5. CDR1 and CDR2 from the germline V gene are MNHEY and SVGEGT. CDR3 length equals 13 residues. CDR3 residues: CASSYPENQPQHF.

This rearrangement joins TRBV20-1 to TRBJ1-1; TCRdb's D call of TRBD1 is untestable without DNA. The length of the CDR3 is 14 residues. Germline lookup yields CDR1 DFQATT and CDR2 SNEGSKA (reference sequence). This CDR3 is CSARIGAGNTEAFF.

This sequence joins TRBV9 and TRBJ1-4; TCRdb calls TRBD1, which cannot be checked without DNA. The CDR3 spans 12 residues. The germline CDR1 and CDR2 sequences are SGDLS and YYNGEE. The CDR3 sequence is CATHWKGEKLFF.

CDR3: CATSDEPTGERNSGANVLTF. The gene calls are TRBV24-1 and TRBJ2-6; checking the TCRdb D call of TRBD1 is not possible without DNA. Germline V CDR1 and CDR2: KGHDR, SFDVKD. The CDR3 is 20 residues long.

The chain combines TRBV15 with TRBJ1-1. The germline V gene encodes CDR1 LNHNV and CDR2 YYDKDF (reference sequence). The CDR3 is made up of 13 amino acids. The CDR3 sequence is CATQWVVETEAFF.

The CDR3 sequence is CASSKQTLGLEAFF. The gene calls are TRBV7-9 and TRBJ1-1; TCRdb gives TRBD1 as the D gene, but with no DNA this cannot be confirmed. The CDR3 runs to 14 residues. Germline CDR1 is SEHNR and CDR2 is FQNEAQ (reference sequence).

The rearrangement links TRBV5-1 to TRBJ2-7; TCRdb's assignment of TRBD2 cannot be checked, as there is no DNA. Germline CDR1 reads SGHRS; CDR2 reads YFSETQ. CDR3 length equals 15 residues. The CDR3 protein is CASSLPAGRSYEQYF. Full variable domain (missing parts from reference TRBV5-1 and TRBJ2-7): KAGVTQTPRYLIKTRGQQVTLSCSPISGHRSVSWYQQTPGQGLQFLFEYFSETQRNKGNFPGRFSGRQFSNSRSEMNVSTLELGDSALYLCASSLPAGRSYEQYFGPGTRLTVT.

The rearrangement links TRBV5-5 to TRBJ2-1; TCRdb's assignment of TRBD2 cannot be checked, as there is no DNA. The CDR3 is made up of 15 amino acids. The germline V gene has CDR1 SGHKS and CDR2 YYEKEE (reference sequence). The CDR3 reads CASSLRQGLDNEQFF.

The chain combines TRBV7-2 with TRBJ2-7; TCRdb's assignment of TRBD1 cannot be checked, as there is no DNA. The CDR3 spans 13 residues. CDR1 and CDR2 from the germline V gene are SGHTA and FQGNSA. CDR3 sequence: CASSLLRQNEQYF.

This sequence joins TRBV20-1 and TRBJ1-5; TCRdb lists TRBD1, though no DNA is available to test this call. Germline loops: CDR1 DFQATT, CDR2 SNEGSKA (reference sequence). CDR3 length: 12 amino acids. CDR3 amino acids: CSAGPVGQPQHF.

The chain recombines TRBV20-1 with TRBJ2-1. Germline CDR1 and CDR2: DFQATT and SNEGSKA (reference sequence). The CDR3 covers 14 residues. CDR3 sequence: CSAKTPTSYNEQFF.

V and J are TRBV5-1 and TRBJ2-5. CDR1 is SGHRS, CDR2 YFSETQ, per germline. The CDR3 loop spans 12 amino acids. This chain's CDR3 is CASSFSSETQYF.

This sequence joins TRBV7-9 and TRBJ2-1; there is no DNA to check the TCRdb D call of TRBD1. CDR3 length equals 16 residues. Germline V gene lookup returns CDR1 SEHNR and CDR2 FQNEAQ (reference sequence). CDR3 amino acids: CASTPRRDRAGNEQFF.

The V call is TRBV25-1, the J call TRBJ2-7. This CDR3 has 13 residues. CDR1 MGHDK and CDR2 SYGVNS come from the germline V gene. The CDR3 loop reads CASSDPGVHEQYF.

The CDR3: CASSFRRPNQPQHF. The chain joins TRBV28 to TRBJ1-5. Germline V lookup: CDR1 MDHEN, CDR2 SYDVKM. The CDR3 covers 14 residues.

This chain's CDR3 is CSVAPATDTQYF. The chain employs TRBV29-1 and TRBJ2-3; there is no DNA to check the TCRdb D call of TRBD1. Germline V CDR1 and CDR2: SQVTM, ANQGSEA. The length of the CDR3 is 12 residues.

CDR3 in amino acids: CATSDLATGVVTGELFF. The chain combines TRBV24-1 with TRBJ2-2; without DNA, the TCRdb call of TRBD1 cannot be checked. The CDR3 sequence is 17 residues long. Germline V lookup: CDR1 KGHDR, CDR2 SFDVKD.

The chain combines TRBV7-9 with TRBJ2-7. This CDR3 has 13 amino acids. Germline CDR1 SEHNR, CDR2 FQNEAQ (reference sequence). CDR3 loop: CASSLGSVGEQYF. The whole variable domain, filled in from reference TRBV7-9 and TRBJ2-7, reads DTGVSQNPRHKITKRGQNVTFRCDPISEHNRLYWYRQTLGQGPEFLTYFQNEAQLEKSRLLSDRFSAERPKGSFSTLEIQRTEQGDSAMYLCASSLGSVGEQYFGPGTRLTVT.

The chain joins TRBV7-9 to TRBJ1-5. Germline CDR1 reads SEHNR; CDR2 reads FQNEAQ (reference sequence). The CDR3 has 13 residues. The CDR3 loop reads CASSLETNQPQHF.

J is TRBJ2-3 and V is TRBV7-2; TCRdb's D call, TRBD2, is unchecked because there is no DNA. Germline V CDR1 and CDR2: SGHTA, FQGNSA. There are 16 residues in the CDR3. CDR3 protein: CASSPKAGGRADTQYF.

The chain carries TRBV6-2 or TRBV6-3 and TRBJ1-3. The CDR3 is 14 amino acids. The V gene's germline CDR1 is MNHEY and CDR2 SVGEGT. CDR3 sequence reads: CASARTASGNTIYF.

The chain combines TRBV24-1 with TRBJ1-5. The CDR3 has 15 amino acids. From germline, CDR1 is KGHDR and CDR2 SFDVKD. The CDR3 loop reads CATSVSGNSNQPQHF.